This T cell receptor beta chain was sequenced for a study of blood T cell repertoires in COVID-19. Study-level background: PBMCs, B-cell-depleted T cells, or T cells provided the cDNA or gDNA that made up the material.

Authors' analysis steps: Amplification of reference gene primers provided the estimated nucleated cell counts. The assay was immunoSEQ multiplex PCR, and TCRdb's table has in-frame clones only and misses some. The DNA was the basis for D and trimming; V, J and clone size are from that table. The sample yields 350,000 to 400,000 clones, 91% seen once. Participants had their cohort set by participant-reported clinical history. Sequenced input: PBMCs or T cells enriched from blood (not recorded which). The clonotype was recovered from a woman between 35 and 50 years old who had been exposed to COVID-19.

The CDR3 is CASSPDRDYGYTF. In nucleotides, the CDR3 is TGTGCCAGCAGCCCGGACAGGGACTATGGCTACACCTTC. The chain combines TRBV7-2 with TRBJ1-2; 8 bases are shared with TRBD1. Germline CDR1 SGHTA, CDR2 FQGNSA. The trim removed 5 bases at V and 3 bases at J, leaving 2 bases unmatched. The CDR3 loop spans 13 amino acids. Combining the CDR3 with reference TRBV7-2 and TRBJ1-2 gives the whole variable domain GAGVSQSPSNKVTEKGKDVELRCDPISGHTALYWYRQSLGQGLEFLIYFQGNSAPDKSGLPSDRFSAERTGGSVSTLTIQRTQQEDSAVYLCASSPDRDYGYTFGSGTRLTVV.